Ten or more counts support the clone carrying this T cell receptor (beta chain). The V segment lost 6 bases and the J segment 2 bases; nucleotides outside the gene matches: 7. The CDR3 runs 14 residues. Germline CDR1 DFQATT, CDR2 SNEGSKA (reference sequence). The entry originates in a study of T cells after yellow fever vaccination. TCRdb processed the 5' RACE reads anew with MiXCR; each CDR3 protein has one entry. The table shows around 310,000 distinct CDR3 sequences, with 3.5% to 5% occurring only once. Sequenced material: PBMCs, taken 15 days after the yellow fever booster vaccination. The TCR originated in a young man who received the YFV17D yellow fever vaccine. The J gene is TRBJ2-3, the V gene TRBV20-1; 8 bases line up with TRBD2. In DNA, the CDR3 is TGCAGTGCCGCTGAAGCGGGGGTCACAGATACGCAGTATTTT. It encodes CSAAEAGVTDTQYF.